The 4 T cell receptor beta chains below all came from one sample that was sequenced in a study of shared clonotypes between healthy human individuals. Sequenced by immunoSEQ multiplex PCR; TCRdb stores in-frame clones only, minus some. Of 2 million to 2.5 million clones listed, roughly 95% were seen once; the top ten hold roughly 0.13%. The sequencing input was naive CD4+ T cells sorted from blood. The subset was: CD45RA+ positively selected. Source of these receptors: a man between 18 and 35 years old in good health.

This clone was observed a single time. The V gene is TRBV2, the J gene TRBJ2-2; 12 bases line up with TRBD1. CDR1 and CDR2 (germline): SNHLY, FYNNEI. This CDR3 is built from 15 residues. Unmatched junction bases numbered 8, after V lost 11 bases and J lost 4 bases. The CDR3 DNA reads TGTGCCTGCCGATCGGGACAGGGGGCCACCGGGGAGCTGTTTTTT. Its protein product is CACRSGQGATGELFF.

V gene TRBV5-1 combines with J gene TRBJ1-4; D uncertain. The CDR3 is 16 amino acids. In germline, CDR1 is SGHRS, CDR2 YFSETQ. V dropped 4 bases and J dropped 0 bases, with 13 bases sitting between them. The CDR3, as DNA: TGCGCCAGCAGCGTACGCAGGAAACCAACTAATGAAAAACTGTTTTTT. Its translation: CASSVRRKPTNEKLFF.

This clone was seen only once. The rearrangement links TRBV27 to TRBJ1-2, with unresolved D. The CDR3 runs to 14 residues. Deletions cut 2 bases from V and 6 bases from J, with 13 bases between. Germline loops: CDR1 MNHEY, CDR2 SMNVEV (reference sequence). CDR3 amino acids: CASSLLGLKDGYTF. DNA of the CDR3: TGTGCCAGCAGTTTACTCGGCCTCAAGGATGGCTACACCTTC.

In the case of this clone: Other nucleotide sequences from this sample produce the same CDR3. The chain links TRBV5-6 to TRBJ1-3, with no clear D. Germline V CDR1 and CDR2: SGHDT, YYEEEE. The CDR3 loop spans 13 amino acids. Trimming removed 0 bases from V and 3 bases from J, with 4 bases in between. The CDR3 bases are TGTGCCAGCAGCTTGGGGCGTGGAAACACCATATATTTT. This encodes CASSLGRGNTIYF.